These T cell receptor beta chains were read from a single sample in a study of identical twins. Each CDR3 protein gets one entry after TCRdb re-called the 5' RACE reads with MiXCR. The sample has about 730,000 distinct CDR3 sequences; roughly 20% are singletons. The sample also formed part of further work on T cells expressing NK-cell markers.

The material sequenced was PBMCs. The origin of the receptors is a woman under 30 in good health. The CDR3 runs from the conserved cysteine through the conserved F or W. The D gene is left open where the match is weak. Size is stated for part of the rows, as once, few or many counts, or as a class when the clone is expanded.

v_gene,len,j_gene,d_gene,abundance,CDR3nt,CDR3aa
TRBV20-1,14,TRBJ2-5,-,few,TGCAGTGCTAACAGGGTTCGGAGCCAAGAGACCCAGTACTTC,CSANRVRSQETQYF
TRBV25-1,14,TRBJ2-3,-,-,TGTGCCAGCAGTGAATCCGGACGGACGAATACGCAGTATTTT,CASSESGRTNTQYF
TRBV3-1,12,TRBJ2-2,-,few,TGTGCCAGCAGCCAGTTTACCGGGGAGCTGTTTTTT,CASSQFTGELFF
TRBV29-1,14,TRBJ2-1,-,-,TGCAGCACACCGGGACTCGTCATAAACAATGAGCAGTTCTTC,CSTPGLVINNEQFF
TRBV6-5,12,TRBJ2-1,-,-,TGTGCCAGCCGGGATGGATTCAATGAGCAGTTCTTC,CASRDGFNEQFF
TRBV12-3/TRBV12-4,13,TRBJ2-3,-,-,TGTGCCAGCAGTCTATGGACCCCGGATACGCAGTATTTT,CASSLWTPDTQYF
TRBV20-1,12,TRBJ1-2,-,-,TGCAGTGCTAGACCCGGGGGCATTGGCTACACCTTC,CSARPGGIGYTF
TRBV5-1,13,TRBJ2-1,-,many,TGCGCCAGCAGGCTCTCTAGCACAAATGAGCAGTTCTTC,CASRLSSTNEQFF
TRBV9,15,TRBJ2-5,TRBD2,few,TGTGCCAGCAGCGTGGGGGGAGGGGAGGGGGAGACCCAGTACTTC,CASSVGGGEGETQYF
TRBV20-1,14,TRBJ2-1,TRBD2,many,TGCAGTGCTATGACTAGCGGGAGGGTGAATGAGCAGTTCTTC,CSAMTSGRVNEQFF
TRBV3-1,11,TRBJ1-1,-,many,TGTGCCAGCAGCCAATTGGAGAAAGCTTTCTTT,CASSQLEKAFF
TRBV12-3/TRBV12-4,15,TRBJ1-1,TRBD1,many,TGTGCCAGCAGCAGAACGGGGACAGGAGGGACTGAAGCTTTCTTT,CASSRTGTGGTEAFF
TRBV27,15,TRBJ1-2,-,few,TGTGCCAGCAGTTATCTGGGACCGCCTAACTATGGCTACACCTTC,CASSYLGPPNYGYTF
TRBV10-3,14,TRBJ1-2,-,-,TGTGCCATCAGTGAGGGGAGGACAAAGTCAAGCTACACCTTC,CAISEGRTKSSYTF
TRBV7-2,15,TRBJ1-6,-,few,TGTGCCAGCAGCTTACCAGGGGCCATTGGGTCACCCCTCCACTTT,CASSLPGAIGSPLHF
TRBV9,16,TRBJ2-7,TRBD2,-,TGTGCCAGCAGCTATGGGACTAGCGGGGGAATCTACGAGCAGTACTTC,CASSYGTSGGIYEQYF
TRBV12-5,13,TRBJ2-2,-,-,TGTGCTAGTGGTTCCGAGTACACCGGGGAGCTGTTTTTT,CASGSEYTGELFF
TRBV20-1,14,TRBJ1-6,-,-,TGCAGTGCTAGACTCAGGGAGGATGATTCACCCCTCCACTTT,CSARLREDDSPLHF
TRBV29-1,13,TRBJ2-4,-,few,TGCAGCGTTGAAGAAGATGTTGGAAACATTCAGTACTTC,CSVEEDVGNIQYF
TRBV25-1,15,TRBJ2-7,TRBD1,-,TGTGCCAGCAGTGAATCGGGGACAGCTTCCTACGAGCAGTACTTC,CASSESGTASYEQYF
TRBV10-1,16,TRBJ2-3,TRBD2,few,TGCGCCAGCAGTGAGCGGTTAGCGGGGAGCACAGATACGCAGTATTTT,CASSERLAGSTDTQYF
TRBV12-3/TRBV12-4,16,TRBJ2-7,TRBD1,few,TGTGCCAGCAGCCAGAAAGGGACAGTGAGCTCCTACGAGCAGTACTTC,CASSQKGTVSSYEQYF
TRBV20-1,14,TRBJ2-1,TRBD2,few,TGCAGTGCTAGAGTTCTGGGCCGGGGGGATGAGCAGTTCTTC,CSARVLGRGDEQFF
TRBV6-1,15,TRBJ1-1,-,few,TGTGCCAGCAGTGACAGGGCGGGGGGAAACACTGAAGCTTTCTTT,CASSDRAGGNTEAFF
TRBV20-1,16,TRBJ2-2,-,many,TGCAGTGCTAGAGATACGCGGGGCGCGAACACCGGGGAGCTGTTTTTT,CSARDTRGANTGELFF
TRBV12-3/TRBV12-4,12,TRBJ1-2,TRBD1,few,TGTGCCAGCAGCCGTACAGGGGGGGGCTACACCTTC,CASSRTGGGYTF
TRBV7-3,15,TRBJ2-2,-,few,TGTGCCAGCAGCCCGTCCCGTGATGACACCGGGGAGCTGTTTTTT,CASSPSRDDTGELFF
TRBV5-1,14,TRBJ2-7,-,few,TGCGCCAGCAGCTTGGAGGCAAGCTCCTACGAGCAGTACTTC,CASSLEASSYEQYF
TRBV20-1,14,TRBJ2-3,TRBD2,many,TGCAGTGCTGGGACTAGCGGATACACAGATACGCAGTATTTT,CSAGTSGYTDTQYF
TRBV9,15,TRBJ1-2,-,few,TGTGCCAGCAGCGTAGTTGGGACGAGTCAGTATGGCTACACCTTC,CASSVVGTSQYGYTF
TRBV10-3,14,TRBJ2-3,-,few,TGTGCCATCAGTGAGTCGCAGGGACCAGATACGCAGTATTTT,CAISESQGPDTQYF
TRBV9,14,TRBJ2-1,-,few,TGTGCCAGCAGCTTGGGACGGACTTACAATGAGCAGTTCTTC,CASSLGRTYNEQFF
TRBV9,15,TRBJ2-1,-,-,TGTGCCAGCAGCGGTTACCCTAGCGCCTACAATGAGCAGTTCTTC,CASSGYPSAYNEQFF
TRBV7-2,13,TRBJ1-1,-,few,TGTGCCAGCAGCTTAGGCCTGCAGGCTGAAGCTTTCTTT,CASSLGLQAEAFF
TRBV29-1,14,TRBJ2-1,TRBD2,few,TGCAGCGTTCAGCGGGGGCTCCCCTACAATGAGCAGTTCTTC,CSVQRGLPYNEQFF
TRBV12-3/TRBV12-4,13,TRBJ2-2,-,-,TGTGCCAGCAGTTACAAGCGAACCGGGGAGCTGTTTTTT,CASSYKRTGELFF
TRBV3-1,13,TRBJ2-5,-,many,TGTGCCAGCAGCCAACCCTTATTGAACACCCAGTACTTC,CASSQPLLNTQYF
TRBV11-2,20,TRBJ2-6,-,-,TGTGCCAGCAGCGACCGGACGGTTCGGGAGAGCAACTCTGGGGCCAACGTCCTGACTTTC,CASSDRTVRESNSGANVLTF
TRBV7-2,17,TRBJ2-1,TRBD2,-,TGTGCCAGCAGCTCGAAACGGGCGGGAGGGTCCTACAATGAGCAGTTCTTC,CASSSKRAGGSYNEQFF
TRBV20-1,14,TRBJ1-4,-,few,TGCAGTGCCCACCCACTGTTAAAAGATGAAAAACTGTTTTTT,CSAHPLLKDEKLFF
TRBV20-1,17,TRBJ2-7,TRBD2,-,TGCAGTGCCTCGATTCCTTCTAGCGGGGGGCTATCCTACGAGCAGTACTTC,CSASIPSSGGLSYEQYF
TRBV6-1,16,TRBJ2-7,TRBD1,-,TGTGCCAGCAGTGACCAGGGGGCCCGAGGTTCGTACGAGCAGTACTTC,CASSDQGARGSYEQYF
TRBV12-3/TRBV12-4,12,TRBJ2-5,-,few,TGTGCCAGCAGTTTCCCCCCAGAGACCCAGTACTTC,CASSFPPETQYF
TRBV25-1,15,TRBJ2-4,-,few,TGTGCCAGCAGTGTCACAGGGAGAGGGGGAAACATTCAGTACTTC,CASSVTGRGGNIQYF
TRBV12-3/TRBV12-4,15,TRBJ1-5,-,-,TGTGCCAGCAGTTCAAGAGGAAGGGAAAATCAGCCCCAGCATTTT,CASSSRGRENQPQHF
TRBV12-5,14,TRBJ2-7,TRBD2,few,TGTGCTAGTGGTTTGACCGGACTAGAGTACGAGCAGTACTTC,CASGLTGLEYEQYF
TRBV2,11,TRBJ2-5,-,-,TGTGCCAGCAGTGATATGGGGCACGGATACTTC,CASSDMGHGYF
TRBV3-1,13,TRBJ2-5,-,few,TGTGCCAGCAGCCAGGGGGGAGAAGAGACCCAGTACTTC,CASSQGGEETQYF
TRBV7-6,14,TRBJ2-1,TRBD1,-,TGTGCCAGCAGCTGGGGGGACAGGAATTATGCGCAGTTCTTC,CASSWGDRNYAQFF
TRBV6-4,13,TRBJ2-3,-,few,TGTGCCAGCAGTGTCACCTTCAGGGATACGCAGTATTTT,CASSVTFRDTQYF